These 18 T cell receptor beta chains were all obtained from the same sample, sequenced in a study of T cell clonality in common variable immunodeficiency. Sequencing used immunoSEQ multiplex PCR; TCRdb keeps in-frame clones, though not all of them. This sample comprises about 42,000 clones, none seen once only. The sequencing input was peripheral blood mononuclear cells. All receptors come from a person aged 18-70 years in good health.

This clone came up a few times. The read ends 3 residues shy of where the CDR3 ends; the end is completed using the germline J gene. The chain has TRBV25-1 and TRBJ2-2; the match to TRBD2 covers 15 bases. Germline CDR1 reads MGHDK; CDR2 reads SYGVNS. The CDR3 has 17 amino acids. The ends lost 5 bases at V and 5 bases at J; junction bases unmatched: 6. CDR3 residues: CASSLGLAGGGTGELFF. The covered CDR3 bases are TGTGCCAGCAGTCTCGGACTAGCGGGAGGGGGAACCGGGGAG.

This clone has at least ten counts. The sequence runs out 3 residues before the end of the CDR3; the remainder is reconstructed from the germline J gene. The chain uses TRBV20-1 and TRBJ2-7, with D perhaps TRBD1 (6 bases). The CDR3 runs to 13 residues. CDR1 is DFQATT, CDR2 SNEGSKA, per germline (reference sequence). Trimming cost V 5 bases and J 6 bases, with 17 bases left between them. The CDR3 reads CSASAQGPGEQYF. The sequenced CDR3 bases are TGCAGTGCTTCGGCACAGGGTCCGGGCGAG.

Details on this clone: From the germline J gene comes the end of the CDR3, since the read stops 3 residues before it. This sequence joins TRBV19 and TRBJ1-1; D ambiguous. Germline assignment: CDR1 LNHDA and CDR2 SQIVND (reference sequence). The length of the CDR3 is 15 residues. The CDR3 loop reads CASSIGGRANEKAFF. The part of the CDR3 DNA that was read is TGTGCCAGTAGTATAGGAGGGCGTGCTAATGAAAAA.

Many counts were recorded for this clone. The read finishes 3 residues shy of the CDR3 end, and the germline J gene is used to complete it. This chain joins TRBV20-1 and TRBJ2-7; TRBD1 matches at 7 bases. The length of the CDR3 is 14 residues. Germline assignment: CDR1 DFQATT and CDR2 SNEGSKA (reference sequence). Trimming took 4 bases from V and 1 from J; bases not matched to a gene: 7. CDR3: CSAKIDRASYEQYF. The covered CDR3 bases are TGCAGTGCTAAAATCGACAGGGCTTCCTACGAG.

This clone was seen many times. The sequenced fragment ends 3 residues before the CDR3 boundary, so the rest is inferred from the germline J gene. This rearrangement joins TRBV20-1 to TRBJ2-7, with 8 bases identical to TRBD2. The CDR3 consists of 14 residues. After removal of 7 bases from V and 4 bases from J, the junction contained 12 bases not matched to a gene. Germline V CDR1 and CDR2: DFQATT, SNEGSKA (reference sequence). CDR3 residues: CSGEREMGRYEQYF. The DNA read from the CDR3 is TGCAGTGGGGAGCGGGAGATGGGGCGGTACGAG.

This clone was picked up many times. Incomplete CDR3 DNA: TGTGCCAGCAGTGAGAGCGGGAGCTCCTACAATGAG. It specifies CASSESGSSYNE. The CDR3 reads in full as CASSESGSSYNEQFF. This chain links TRBV6-2 or TRBV6-3 with TRBJ2-1; TRBD2 matches at 8 bases. Read data end 3 residues before the CDR3 end; the end is taken from the germline J gene. The CDR3 runs to 15 residues. V dropped 5 bases and J dropped 0; count of bases not matched to a gene: 3. Germline values: CDR1 MNHEY, CDR2 SVGEGT.

The table lists this clone with many counts. Sequencing ends 3 residues short of the CDR3 end; the germline J gene provides the rest. The chain couples TRBV7-9 to TRBJ2-7, with 11 bases matching TRBD2. CDR1 SEHNR and CDR2 FQNEAQ come from the germline V gene (reference sequence). The ends lost 5 bases at V and 3 bases at J; junction bases unmatched: 6. The CDR3 length is 15 residues. CDR3 sequence: CASSPGTSGNYEQYF. The CDR3 bases that were read are TGTGCCAGCAGCCCCGGGACTAGCGGTAACTACGAG.

There are many counts of this clone. The read ends 3 residues early relative to the CDR3; the germline J gene fills the gap. This rearrangement joins TRBV20-1 to TRBJ2-7, with 14 bases matching TRBD2. Germline-derived CDR1 and CDR2 are DFQATT and SNEGSKA (reference sequence). There are 16 residues in the CDR3. Trimming at V came to 1 base and at J to 5 bases, leaving 7 bases not matched to a gene. The CDR3 sequence: CSARVSPGLAGDEQYF. CDR3 DNA (partial): TGCAGTGCTAGAGTATCCCCGGGACTAGCGGGAGACGAG.

This clone was found many times. The missing CDR3 end, 3 residues past where the read stops, is filled in from the germline J gene. The chain is built from TRBV12-3 or TRBV12-4 and TRBJ2-6, with 12 positions matching TRBD1. The V and J ends lost 7 bases and 3 bases, in that order; junction bases with no gene match: 7. This CDR3 spans 17 amino acids. The part of the CDR3 DNA that was read is TGTGCCAGCACCCCGGGACAGGGGGCGAGTGGGGCCAACGTC. As protein: CASTPGQGASGANV. The CDR3 reads in full as CASTPGQGASGANVLTF.

There are many counts of this clone. The read comes to an end 3 residues before the CDR3 does, leaving the germline J gene to fill in the end. The chain joins TRBV20-1 to TRBJ2-2; possible D gene TRBD1, 6 bases. The V end lost 5 bases, the J end lost 6 bases, and 13 bases lay between the germline ends. This CDR3 is built from 13 residues. CDR1 and CDR2 (germline): DFQATT, SNEGSKA (reference sequence). The CDR3 loop reads CSAGRQVPGELFF. The sequenced part of the CDR3 DNA is TGCAGTGCTGGACGACAGGTCCCCGGGGAG.

This clone showed up many times. The sequenced fragment ends 3 residues before the CDR3 boundary, so the rest is inferred from the germline J gene. The rearrangement uses TRBV19 and TRBJ2-2, with no clear D. Trimming pared 0 bases from V and 1 base from J, leaving 15 bases between. The CDR3 sequence is 18 residues long. Germline V CDR1 and CDR2: LNHDA, SQIVND (reference sequence). The covered CDR3 bases are TGTGCCAGTAGTATAGATCCAAGTCAGACTGTGAACACCGGGGAG. It translates to CASSIDPSQTVNTGE. From start to end, the CDR3 is CASSIDPSQTVNTGELFF.

This clone was seen repeatedly, ten times or more. The observed sequence ends 3 residues before the CDR3 terminus, with the missing tail filled in from the germline J gene. The chain is built from TRBV4-2 and TRBJ2-3; 13 bases are shared with TRBD2. Germline values: CDR1 LGHNA, CDR2 YNFKEQ. The CDR3 consists of 16 residues. Trimming took 2 bases from V and 6 from J; bases not matched to a gene: 5. The CDR3 protein is CASSQRTSGGGDTQYF. The sequenced part of the CDR3 DNA is TGTGCCAGCAGCCAACGGACTAGCGGGGGTGGCGATACG.

Ten or more counts support this clone. The CDR3 end lies 3 residues beyond the end of the read and is filled in from the germline J gene. The J gene is TRBJ2-1, the V gene TRBV5-4; 8 bases fit TRBD1. This CDR3 spans 15 amino acids. V lost 3 bases to trimming and J lost 4 bases; unmatched junction nucleotides: 6. Germline V gives CDR1 SGHNT, CDR2 YYREEE (reference sequence). Partial CDR3 DNA: TGTGCCAGCAGCTACGGGACAGGAGGATACAATGAG. Its protein is CASSYGTGGYNE. The entire CDR3 sequence reads CASSYGTGGYNEQFF.

On this clone: With the read ending 3 residues before the CDR3 end, the germline J gene is used to fill in that end. J is TRBJ1-5 and V is TRBV2; the match to TRBD1 covers 9 bases. From germline, CDR1 is SNHLY and CDR2 FYNNEI. This CDR3 has 15 amino acids. The J segment lost 7 bases and the V segment lost 2 bases, leaving 6 bases of the junction unmatched. The CDR3 sequence: CASSEIGTGSQPQHF. CDR3 DNA (partial): TGTGCCAGCAGTGAAATCGGGACAGGGAGCCAGCCC. Full variable domain (remainder filled in from reference TRBV2 and TRBJ1-5): EPEVTQTPSHQVTQMGQEVILRCVPISNHLYFYWYRQILGQKVEFLVSFYNNEISEKSEIFDDQFSVERPDGSNFTLKIRSTKLEDSAMYFCASSEIGTGSQPQHFGDGTRLSIL.

This clone appeared many times. The sequence runs out 3 residues before the end of the CDR3; the remainder is reconstructed from the germline J gene. The rearrangement joins TRBV5-6 to TRBJ1-1, with TRBD1 matching 8 bases. Germline loops: CDR1 SGHDT, CDR2 YYEEEE. This CDR3 is 15 amino acids long. Trimming removed 3 bases from V and 4 bases from J; junction bases left unmatched: 8. Here the CDR3 reads CASSYRTGKPTEAFF. CDR3 bases read: TGTGCCAGCAGCTATAGGACAGGGAAACCCACTGAA.

This clone has at least ten counts. Read data end 3 residues before the CDR3 end; the end is taken from the germline J gene. The gene calls are TRBV5-1 and TRBJ2-3; 8 positions agree with TRBD2. Germline V lookup: CDR1 SGHRS, CDR2 YFSETQ. Unmatched junction bases numbered 13, after V lost 4 bases and J lost 0 bases. The CDR3 extends over 18 amino acids. CDR3 residues: CASSPREVPISSTDTQYF. The sequenced CDR3 bases are TGCGCCAGCAGCCCGCGGGAGGTCCCCATTTCCAGCACAGATACG.

This clone was seen at least ten times. The read is 3 residues too short to cover the CDR3 end, so that end is filled in from the germline J gene. V is TRBV7-9 and J is TRBJ1-4; 8 bases are a match to TRBD1. Trimming at V came to 6 bases and at J to 7 bases, leaving 10 bases not matched to a gene. The CDR3 contains 15 residues. The germline V gene has CDR1 SEHNR and CDR2 FQNEAQ (reference sequence). The part of the CDR3 DNA that was read is TGTGCCAGCAGTTTCACCGGGACAGGTGGTGAAAAA. Its protein is CASSFTGTGGEK. The entire CDR3 reads CASSFTGTGGEKLFF.

CDR3 protein: CASSLAGSNDYTF. The CDR3 DNA, read in part, is TGTGCCAGCAGCTTAGCGGGCAGTAACGAC. The chain carries TRBV7-9 and TRBJ1-2; D is undetermined. The read ends 3 residues early relative to the CDR3; the germline J gene fills the gap. Germline CDR1 SEHNR, CDR2 FQNEAQ (reference sequence). The CDR3 sequence is 13 residues long.